This TCR beta chain was recovered during a study of molecular identifiers for immune sequencing clone quantification. This clonotype appeared a single time. This may be a read error: a much more frequent sequence differs by one nucleotide. From germline, CDR1 is SGDLS and CDR2 YYNGEE. CDR3 size: 15 residues. One entry per CDR3 protein, called by TCRdb with MiXCR from the PCR reads. The table records a few hundred thousand distinct CDR3 sequences, about a fifth of them present only once. The origin of this receptor is a human donor in good health. Some libraries in this study had Jurkat cell RNA spiked in. The chain links TRBV9 to TRBJ1-1; maybe TRBD1 (6 bases). The sample comprised naive CD8+ T cells from blood, with Jurkat cell RNA spiked in. Subset of the sample: FACS-sorted CD8+CD4-CCR7+CD45RA+ naive T cells. CDR3 coding DNA: TGTGCCAGCAGCGTAGGAGGACAGTTGAAAACTGAAGCTTTCTTT. It codes for CASSVGGQLKTEAFF.